This TCR beta chain was profiled in a study of shared clonotypes between healthy human individuals. In the study overall: The study enrolled a couple of women and three men aged 18 to 49. Every donor yielded three CD4 naive, three CD4 memory, two CD8 naive and one CD8 memory plate.

The CDR3 is 16 amino acids. Naive-designated CD8 cells lacked CD45RO, were positively enriched for CCR7, and omitted terminally differentiated effector memory CD45RA+ cells. Donors comprised only Caucasian adults living in Nashville, Tennessee. Data came from immunoSEQ multiplex PCR; TCRdb stores just in-frame clones and leaves some out. The sample holds some 740,000 clones, approximately 92% seen once. Sequenced input: naive CD8+ T cells sorted from blood. This receptor was identified in a young man in good health. V and J are TRBV21-1 and TRBJ1-5; TRBD1 is the table's D call, not checked against the DNA. TRBV21-1 corresponds to a pseudogene. Here the CDR3 DNA reads TGTGCCAGCAGCAAAGGGGGACAATATAGCAATCAGCCCCAGCATTTT. Its protein product is CASSKGGQYSNQPQHF.